The clone carrying this TCR beta chain turned up a few times. Original methodology: The authors estimated nucleated cell counts from reference gene primer amplification. TCRdb keeps only in-frame clones here, not all; method: immunoSEQ multiplex PCR. The V and J calls and clone size were taken over from that table, and D and trimming were inferred from the DNA. The sample has hundreds of thousands of clones, around nine tenths seen once. The sample comes from a study of blood T cell repertoires in COVID-19. As for the study in general: Sample material is recorded as cDNA or gDNA derived from T cells, B-cell-depleted T cells, or PBMCs.

This study enrolled people aged about 18 to 90 from about two dozen US geographic areas. Cohorts were based on clinical histories the participants reported. The sequence came from a woman between 40 and 55 years old who had recovered from COVID-19. What was sequenced was PBMCs or T cells enriched from blood (not recorded which).

The CDR3 sequence: CASSDLAGGYEQFF. The CDR3 DNA is TGTGCCAGCAGCGACCTAGCGGGAGGCTATGAGCAGTTCTTC. The chain links TRBV6-2 or TRBV6-3 to TRBJ2-1; 11 nucleotides line up with TRBD2. The CDR3 totals 14 residues. Germline V gene data show CDR1 as MNHEY and CDR2 as SVGEGT. V lost 6 bases to trimming and J lost 8 bases; unmatched junction nucleotides: 6.